Listed below are T cell receptor beta chains from one sample, sequenced in a study of T cells in Graves' hyperthyroidism and ophthalmopathy. Using its own MiXCR run on the multiplex PCR reads, TCRdb lists one record per CDR3 protein. The sample has some 250,000 distinct CDR3 sequences; 13% to 15% are singletons. Sequencing was done on a sample of blood. Receptor source: a middle-aged woman with Graves' hyperthyroidism that later progressed to Graves' ophthalmopathy. The CDR3 runs from the conserved cysteine through the conserved F or W. The D gene is left open where the match is weak. Size tells how often a clone was seen (once, few, many) or the class of an expanded clone, and some rows leave it out.

size: .
V: TRBV5-5
D: .
J: TRBJ2-6
CDR3: CASSIGHSSGANVLTF
DNA: TGTGCCAGCAGCATCGGACACAGCTCTGGGGCCAACGTCCTGACTTTC

size: many
V: TRBV2
D: .
J: TRBJ2-7
CDR3: CASSDGGLRHEQYF
DNA: TGTGCCAGCAGTGATGGCGGGTTACGGCACGAGCAGTACTTC

size: many
V: TRBV5-1
D: TRBD1
J: TRBJ1-1
CDR3: CASSTGTGAMNTEAFF
DNA: TGCGCCAGCAGCACAGGGACAGGGGCCATGAACACTGAAGCTTTCTTT

size: many
V: TRBV2
D: .
J: TRBJ2-7
CDR3: CASSVRPTTTYEQYF
DNA: TGTGCCAGCAGTGTTCGGCCCACTACAACCTACGAGCAGTACTTC

size: many
V: TRBV12-3/TRBV12-4
D: TRBD2
J: TRBJ2-3
CDR3: CASSRFSGSTDTQYF
DNA: TGTGCCAGCAGTCGTTTTAGCGGGAGCACAGATACGCAGTATTTT

size: .
V: TRBV20-1
D: TRBD1
J: TRBJ1-3
CDR3: CSALNPDRVNTIYF
DNA: TGCAGTGCTCTAAACCCGGACAGGGTGAACACCATATATTTT

size: .
V: TRBV19
D: .
J: TRBJ1-2
CDR3: CASSIVASNYGYTF
DNA: TGTGCCAGTAGTATAGTGGCCTCTAACTATGGCTACACCTTC

size: many
V: TRBV2
D: TRBD1
J: TRBJ1-1
CDR3: CASHYRGMNTEAFF
DNA: TGTGCCAGCCACTACAGGGGGATGAACACTGAAGCTTTCTTT

size: many
V: TRBV29-1
D: TRBD2
J: TRBJ2-7
CDR3: CSVELASGSSYEQYF
DNA: TGCAGCGTTGAATTGGCTAGCGGGAGCTCCTACGAGCAGTACTTC

size: many
V: TRBV12-3/TRBV12-4
D: .
J: TRBJ2-2
CDR3: CASLRGNTGELFF
DNA: TGTGCCAGCCTCAGGGGGAACACCGGGGAGCTGTTTTTT

size: .
V: TRBV5-4
D: TRBD2
J: TRBJ2-2
CDR3: CASSLREREPGELFF
DNA: TGTGCCAGCAGCCTCCGGGAGCGGGAACCCGGGGAGCTGTTTTTT

size: .
V: TRBV2
D: .
J: TRBJ1-1
CDR3: CASRDGSSNTEAFF
DNA: TGTGCCAGCCGGGACGGCTCATCGAACACTGAAGCTTTCTTT

size: many
V: TRBV12-3/TRBV12-4
D: .
J: TRBJ2-1
CDR3: CASGRRTPGHNEQFF
DNA: TGTGCCAGCGGAAGACGAACCCCGGGCCACAATGAGCAGTTCTTC

size: many
V: TRBV5-5
D: TRBD2
J: TRBJ2-1
CDR3: CASSLGLALDEQFF
DNA: TGTGCCAGCAGCCTCGGACTAGCGTTAGATGAGCAGTTCTTC

size: many
V: TRBV7-8
D: TRBD1
J: TRBJ1-1
CDR3: CASSASGQGLTEAFF
DNA: TGTGCCAGCAGCGCCTCGGGACAGGGCTTGACTGAAGCTTTCTTT

size: .
V: TRBV27
D: TRBD2
J: TRBJ2-1
CDR3: CASSSLAGGPYNEQFF
DNA: TGTGCCAGCAGTTCGTTAGCGGGAGGCCCCTACAATGAGCAGTTCTTC

size: many
V: TRBV11-2
D: TRBD2
J: TRBJ2-5
CDR3: CASRLIPGLAIRETQYF
DNA: TGTGCCAGCAGATTAATTCCGGGACTAGCGATTAGGGAGACCCAGTACTTC

size: many
V: TRBV7-9
D: TRBD2
J: TRBJ2-2
CDR3: CASRPGLALNTGELFF
DNA: TGTGCCAGCAGACCGGGACTAGCGTTGAACACCGGGGAGCTGTTTTTT

size: many
V: TRBV7-2
D: TRBD2
J: TRBJ2-2
CDR3: CASSPELAGEVGELFF
DNA: TGTGCCAGCAGCCCAGAGTTAGCGGGAGAGGTCGGGGAGCTGTTTTTT

size: .
V: TRBV27
D: .
J: TRBJ2-7
CDR3: CASSLMSSYEQYF
DNA: TGTGCCAGCAGTTTAATGAGCTCCTACGAGCAGTACTTC

size: many
V: TRBV7-2
D: .
J: TRBJ2-2
CDR3: CASSFLTGSTGELFF
DNA: TGTGCCAGCAGCTTCCTTACAGGGAGCACCGGGGAGCTGTTTTTT

size: many
V: TRBV2
D: .
J: TRBJ2-2
CDR3: CASRGTEAVGELFF
DNA: TGTGCCAGCAGAGGTACCGAGGCGGTCGGGGAGCTGTTTTTT